This T cell receptor beta chain came from a study of blood T cell repertoires in COVID-19 (dated by TCRdb to 2018 to 2020). For context, the study as a whole: Samples covering the acute and convalescent phases of COVID-19 were provided by collaborators in the United States, Italy and Spain. The prospective study material was composed of cDNA or gDNA derived from T cells, B-cell-depleted T cells, or PBMCs. The dataset comprised deeply sampled blood TCRbeta repertoires from subjects exposed to, actively infected with, or recovered from COVID-19. The repertoires were released in a freely available public database intended as a resource for research on the immune response to SARS-CoV-2. Samples were obtained from the ongoing ImmuneRACE study (first 160 participants) and from some 1,200 subjects provided by 6 global collaborators. The sample metadata nearly always contained a de-identified subject ID, COVID-19 status, age in years and sex. Where available, HLA class I and class II types were taken from metadata supplied by the sample provider and were not determined by assay-based typing.

The CDR3 contains 10 residues, cysteine and phenylalanine counted. Of the read, only the CDR3 DNA is kept; its 30 bases are in frame from base 1. V sheds 11 bases and J sheds 5 bases, leaving 10 bases between their ends. CDR1 and CDR2 were assigned from the germline V gene (reference sequence) as SGHAT and FQDESV. To note about this clone: Its antigen is not yet known. No base quality values were provided; no much bigger clone lies one nucleotide off.

Each collaborating institution followed its own protocols to collect whole blood in K2EDTA tubes. Collaborator samples were shipped for TCRbeta analysis as frozen whole blood, isolated PBMCs, or DNA extracted from either sample type. The immunoSEQ Assay, a bias-controlled multiplex PCR, was used to amplify TCRbeta CDR3 regions from genomic DNA. As for the authors' bioinformatics: The number of nucleated cells in each sample was estimated from the amplification of reference gene primers within the assay. To quantify the absolute abundance of each unique TCRbeta CDR3 rearrangement, sequence reads were collapsed and filtered. For each sample, productive Simpson clonality was calculated as the square root of Simpson's diversity index over productive rearrangements. As stored in TCRdb, this immuneACCESS dataset retains in-frame rearrangements with V and J assigned. A fraction of the clones does not appear; measured against another copy, unresolved V genes explain less than half of the discrepancy, and the remainder lacks a known reason. D and trimming were read from the DNA, whereas the V and J calls and clone size are those reported in that table. The sample has 110,000 to 150,000 clones on record, 88% of them singletons. The ten most abundant clones make up 1.5% of the sample.

The study at large found these results: Clinical and demographic metadata were provided uncurated, with the amount varying by source and participant.

Recombination joined TRBV11-1 with TRBJ2-7, with an unclear D gene assignment. The sequence came from a woman aged 55-70 years with acute or convalescent COVID-19. The sample comprised peripheral blood. The CDR3 sequence is CARRVDEQYF. The sequenced DNA is TGTGCCCGCCGAGTCGACGAGCAGTACTTC. Reference TRBV11-1 and TRBJ2-7 genes cover what lies past the CDR3, so the full variable domain is EAEVAQSPRYKITEKSQAVAFWCDPISGHATLYWYRQILGQGPELLVQFQDESVVDDSQLPKDRFSAERLKGVDSTLKIQPAELGDSAMYLCARRVDEQYFGPGTRLTVT.